The sequence of this T cell receptor beta chain was determined in a study of T-cell memory formation after mild COVID-19. The wider study: The study found TCR clusters largely donor specific.

TCRdb re-called the 5' RACE reads with MiXCR, one entry per CDR3 protein. In the table there are under 300,000 distinct CDR3 sequences, around 8% of which are singletons. CDR1 SGHTA and CDR2 FQGNSA come from the germline V gene. The CDR3 has 14 residues. The junction had 1 base not matched to a gene; V was cut back by 0 bases and J by 2 bases. Overall study findings and caveats: Day 15 to 85 contracting clones showed balanced CD4/CD8; day 15 to 37 expanders favored CD4+.

The sample holds many counts of this clonotype. The target antigen is unknown. The clonotype originates from a man aged 18 to 29 who had mild COVID-19 (a few samples of this study predate the infection). Cell type and time point are not known. The gene calls are TRBV7-2 and TRBJ2-7; 7 positions match TRBD2. Sequenced input: PBMCs or a T cell subset sorted from them (not recorded which). The CDR3 loop reads CASSLAGRAYEQYF. The CDR3 DNA reads as TGTGCCAGCAGCTTAGCGGGGAGGGCCTACGAGCAGTACTTC. The full variable domain, its missing parts supplied by reference TRBV7-2 and TRBJ2-7, is GAGVSQSPSNKVTEKGKDVELRCDPISGHTALYWYRQSLGQGLEFLIYFQGNSAPDKSGLPSDRFSAERTGGSVSTLTIQRTQQEDSAVYLCASSLAGRAYEQYFGPGTRLTVT.